This T cell receptor (beta chain) was sequenced for a study of blood T cell repertoires in COVID-19. About the study: Acute and convalescent COVID-19 specimens originated in the United States, Italy and Spain.

In the study's own analysis: Reference gene primer amplification gave nucleated cell count estimates. TCRdb's table, derived via immunoSEQ multiplex PCR, lists solely in-frame clones and lacks some. V and J calls and clone size are those listed in that table; D and trimming were worked out from the DNA. Counted here are 250,000 to 300,000 clones, over 75% occurring once; the ten biggest clones make up 4% to 6%. The CDR3 loop spans 19 amino acids. Trimming removed 4 bases from V and 1 base from J, with 24 bases in between. Germline CDR1 reads SGHVS; CDR2 reads FNYEAQ. The sequence was collected from a man aged 45-60 years with active or convalescent COVID-19. The chain carries TRBV7-6 and TRBJ2-3; D might be TRBD1 (6 bases). Sequenced sample: peripheral blood. The CDR3 protein is CASSSPMTKLQGRTDTQYF. Here the CDR3 DNA reads TGTGCCAGCAGCTCCCCAATGACCAAACTACAGGGACGCACAGATACGCAGTATTTT.